The entry below describes one T cell receptor (beta chain). Its antigen is currently unknown. The sample comes from a study of a mutant IDH1 vaccine in newly diagnosed glioma. Study-wide context: At weeks 1, 3, 5, 7, 11, 15, 19 and 23, patients received a vaccination, eight in all. Study outcomes and limitations: Changes to the top peripheral T cell clonotypes appeared unrelated to pseudoprogression.

The V gene lost 4 bases and the J gene lost 4 bases, with 19 bases spanning the gap. CDR3 size: 16 residues. The germline V gene encodes CDR1 MNHNS and CDR2 SASEGT. The method was immunoSEQ multiplex PCR; TCRdb's version includes in-frame clones alone and lacks a portion of them. The sample carries fewer than 75,000 clones, about 81% recorded once. Time point denoted: week 11, during vaccination. Topical imiquimod was applied with each vaccine dose, which held 300 ug of mutant IDH1 20-mer peptide. The clonotype originates from a woman in her 50s with glioma. V and J are TRBV6-1 and TRBJ1-2; a weak D match, TRBD1 (5 bases). This sample comprised PBMCs, obtained from a glioma patient whose treatment included an IDH1 peptide vaccine. This chain's CDR3 is CASSVVSGVRGYGYTF. CDR3 DNA sequence: TGTGCCAGCAGTGTCGTTTCGGGGGTTCGGGGCTATGGCTACACCTTC.